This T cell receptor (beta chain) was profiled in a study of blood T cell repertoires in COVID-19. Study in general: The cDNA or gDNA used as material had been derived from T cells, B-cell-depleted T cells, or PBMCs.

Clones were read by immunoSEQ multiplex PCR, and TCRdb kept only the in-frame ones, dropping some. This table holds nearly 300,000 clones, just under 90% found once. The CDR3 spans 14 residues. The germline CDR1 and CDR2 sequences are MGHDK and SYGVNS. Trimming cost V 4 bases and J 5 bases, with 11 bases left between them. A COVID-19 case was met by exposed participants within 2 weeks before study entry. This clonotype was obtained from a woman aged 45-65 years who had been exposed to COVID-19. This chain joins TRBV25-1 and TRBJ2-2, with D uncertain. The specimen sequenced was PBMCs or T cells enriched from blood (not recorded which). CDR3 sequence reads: CASSGAPTTGELFF. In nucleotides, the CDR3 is TGTGCCAGCAGTGGGGCACCTACGACCGGGGAGCTGTTTTTT.